What follows are 5 T cell receptor beta chains derived from one specimen sequenced in a study of tumor and adjacent non-tumor tissue in lung cancer. TCRbeta libraries were built with three rounds of nested PCR, modified from ARM-PCR. TCRdb reprocessed the multiplex PCR reads with MiXCR, giving one entry per CDR3 protein. Of under 150,000 distinct CDR3 sequences in the sample, around 65% were seen once. This sample's RNA came from whole unsorted tissue. The source material was lung tumor tissue. Source of these receptors: a man between 60 and 70 years old with small cell lung cancer.

V gene TRBV28 combines with J gene TRBJ1-2; D possibly corresponds to TRBD1 (5 bases). There are 14 residues in the CDR3. The germline V gene has CDR1 MDHEN and CDR2 SYDVKM. The CDR3 DNA reads TGTATCAGCAGTTCCACCAGGGCCCAAACGGGCTACACCTTC. As protein: CISSSTRAQTGYTF.

Note on this clonotype: Its ends do not fully match the called genes, so a read error is possible. The chain couples TRBV6-6 to TRBJ1-6; possible D gene TRBD1, 6 bases. Germline loops: CDR1 MNHNY, CDR2 SVGAGI (reference sequence). The CDR3 runs 13 residues. In DNA form, the CDR3 reads TGTGCCAGCATGGGACAAGGCAATTCATCCCTCCACTTT. This translates into CASMGQGNSSLHF.

The chain has TRBV12-3 or TRBV12-4 and TRBJ2-3; D ambiguous. The CDR3 is 14 residues long. V lost 5 bases, J lost 3 bases, and 12 bases lay in between. CDR3 protein: CASSSVSVTDTQYF. CDR3 sequence (DNA): TGTGCCAGCAGTAGCGTGAGCGTAACAGATACGCAGTATTTT.

As regards this clonotype: No conserved phenylalanine or tryptophan ends this CDR3, so it is likely a read error. J is TRBJ2-3 and V is TRBV11-2, with a weak D call TRBD1 (6 bases). The CDR3 is 16 residues long. Looked up from germline, CDR1 is SGHAT and CDR2 is FQNNGV. V lost 4 bases and J 5 bases, leaving 19 bases between the germline ends. Written as DNA, the CDR3 is TGTGCCAGCAGCTCAACTCTAAGAGGGGGAATAGATACGCAGTATTCT. As protein: CASSSTLRGGIDTQYS.

With respect to this clonotype: One end of the junction varies from germline; a read error may be responsible. The chain uses TRBV11-1 and TRBJ2-7; weak D call: TRBD2 (6 bases). The length of the CDR3 is 14 residues. The V gene's germline CDR1 is SGHAT and CDR2 FQDESV (reference sequence). CDR3 nucleotide sequence: TGTGCCAGCAGCTTAACGCGCGGGGCCTACGTGCAGTACTTC. Translation: CASSLTRGAYVQYF.